This entry lists 15 T cell receptor beta chains sequenced from one sample in a study of blood T cells in healthy people across ages. It was with a sample-barcoded 5' primer and a J-beta primer mix that a second PCR of roughly 7 to 12 cycles was run. TCRdb called the 5' RACE reads again in MiXCR, with one record for every CDR3 protein. The sample shows over 600,000 distinct CDR3 sequences, 40% to 50% of them seen only once. The sequenced sample was blood. The receptor set was obtained from a man older than 75 in good health.

The J gene is TRBJ1-5, the V gene TRBV20-1; no reliable D call. The CDR3 totals 13 residues. The germline CDR1 and CDR2 sequences are DFQATT and SNEGSKA (reference sequence). Trimming left V 3 bases short and J 3 bases short, with 9 bases between. CDR3 bases: TGCAGTGCTAGTGTCACAGACAATCAGCCCCAGCATTTT. As protein: CSASVTDNQPQHF.

This clonotype was observed many times. V usage is TRBV11-2 and J usage is TRBJ2-2, with D possibly TRBD1 on 5 matching bases. The CDR3 loop spans 14 amino acids. V lost 5 bases, J lost 6 bases, and 13 bases lay in between. Per the germline V gene, CDR1 is SGHAT and CDR2 is FQNNGV. The CDR3 nucleotides read TGTGCCAGCAGCCCCGCCAGGGCCCCCGGGGAGCTGTTTTTT. Protein product: CASSPARAPGELFF.

The CDR3 reads CAISPTADTQYF. DNA of the CDR3: TGTGCCATCAGCCCCACGGCAGATACGCAGTATTTT. The chain has TRBV10-3 and TRBJ2-3; no firm D call. Trimming cost V 6 bases and J 4 bases, with 8 bases left between them. The CDR3 extends over 12 amino acids. The germline V gene encodes CDR1 ENHRY and CDR2 SYGVKD.

This sequence joins TRBV7-3 and TRBJ2-1; D gene unclear. There are 13 residues in the CDR3. Deletions cut 6 bases from V and 3 bases from J, with 9 bases between. Germline assignment: CDR1 SGHTA and CDR2 FQGTGA. The CDR3 bases are TGTGCCAGCAGTAATAACCGCTACAATGAGCAGTTCTTC. The encoded protein is CASSNNRYNEQFF.

This clonotype was seen a few times. This chain joins TRBV7-2 and TRBJ2-3; 9 nucleotides agree with TRBD2. Germline assignment: CDR1 SGHTA and CDR2 FQGNSA. The CDR3 runs to 16 residues. V trimming: 1 base; J trimming: 4 bases; junction bases outside the gene matches: 6. CDR3 protein: CASSLGAGGPADTQYF. DNA for the CDR3: TGTGCCAGCAGCTTAGGGGCGGGGGGGCCAGCAGATACGCAGTATTTT. The full variable domain, in which reference TRBV7-2 and TRBJ2-3 provide the parts outside the CDR3, is GAGVSQSPSNKVTEKGKDVELRCDPISGHTALYWYRQSLGQGLEFLIYFQGNSAPDKSGLPSDRFSAERTGGSVSTLTIQRTQQEDSAVYLCASSLGAGGPADTQYFGPGTRLTVL.

The V gene is TRBV2, the J gene TRBJ1-6; TRBD1 is a possible D gene (5 bases). Looked up from germline, CDR1 is SNHLY and CDR2 is FYNNEI. This CDR3 comprises 15 residues. Trimming left V 8 bases short and J 0 bases short, with 11 bases between. The CDR3 DNA is TGTGCCAGCGGCAGGGAGAGCTCCTATAATTCACCCCTCCACTTT. It encodes CASGRESSYNSPLHF.

This clonotype was recorded many times. V is TRBV6-5 and J is TRBJ2-5; 7 positions match TRBD2. The CDR3 covers 14 residues. Germline assignment: CDR1 MNHEY and CDR2 SVGAGI. Trimming took 2 bases from V and 6 from J; bases not matched to a gene: 6. The chain's CDR3 is CASSYRRERQTQYF. The DNA for the CDR3 is TGTGCCAGCAGTTACCGGCGGGAGAGGCAGACCCAGTACTTC.

V gene TRBV20-1 combines with J gene TRBJ1-5, with TRBD1 matching 8 bases. The CDR3 extends over 14 amino acids. Unmatched junction bases numbered 10, after V lost 7 bases and J lost 5 bases. Looked up from germline, CDR1 is DFQATT and CDR2 is SNEGSKA (reference sequence). The CDR3 is CSVAGGSDHQPQHF. The CDR3 nucleotides read TGCAGTGTAGCAGGGGGCTCCGATCATCAGCCCCAGCATTTT.

V usage is TRBV11-3 and J usage is TRBJ2-7; D ambiguous. Trimming took off 6 bases at V and 7 bases at J, with 19 bases between the two ends. From germline, CDR1 is SGHNT and CDR2 YENEEA. The CDR3 spans 14 residues. CDR3 residues: CASSSSVAIHEQYF. CDR3 nucleotide sequence: TGTGCCAGCAGTTCCTCAGTAGCTATCCATGAGCAGTACTTC.

This clonotype has at least ten counts. The V and J genes are TRBV11-2 and TRBJ2-1, with D hard to call. The ends were cut back, 3 bases at V and 2 bases at J, with 11 bases in the middle. Per the germline V gene, CDR1 is SGHAT and CDR2 is FQNNGV. CDR3 length equals 15 residues. For the CDR3, the DNA is TGTGCCAGCAGCTTTGGTGTGGCAGCCTACAATGAGCAGTTCTTC. It is translated as CASSFGVAAYNEQFF. Full variable domain (remainder filled in from reference TRBV11-2 and TRBJ2-1): EAGVAQSPRYKIIEKRQSVAFWCNPISGHATLYWYQQILGQGPKLLIQFQNNGVVDDSQLPKDRFSAERLKGVDSTLKIQPAKLEDSAVYLCASSFGVAAYNEQFFGPGTRLTVL.

The J gene is TRBJ2-2, the V gene TRBV5-1; D remains ambiguous. Germline V gene data show CDR1 as SGHRS and CDR2 as YFSETQ. Trimming pared 4 bases from V and 4 bases from J, leaving 11 bases between. The CDR3 has 14 amino acids. CDR3 sequence: CASSGRTGTGELFF. As DNA, the CDR3 is TGCGCCAGCAGCGGACGGACGGGCACCGGGGAGCTGTTTTTT.

A few counts support this clonotype. The chain recombines TRBV6-1 with TRBJ2-5, with a possible D match to TRBD1 (6 bases). The CDR3 extends over 11 amino acids. Germline CDR1 is MNHNS and CDR2 is SASEGT. The V gene lost 10 bases and the J gene lost 4 bases, with 10 bases spanning the gap. The CDR3 bases are TGTGCCACCAGGGGCGGAGAGACCCAGTACTTC. Encoded protein: CATRGGETQYF.

Concerning this clonotype: At one boundary the junction diverges from the germline segment, which might be a read error. V and J are TRBV12-3 or TRBV12-4 and TRBJ2-3; D is ambiguous. The CDR3 runs to 14 residues. CDR3 region: CASSFHTGTDAQYF. CDR3 DNA sequence: TGTGCCAGCAGTTTTCACACCGGCACAGATGCGCAGTATTTT.

This clonotype has just a few counts. V and J are TRBV20-1 and TRBJ2-1; TRBD2 is a possible D gene (7 bases). Trimming shortened V by 4 bases and J by 4 bases, and 20 bases separated the two germline ends. CDR3 length equals 16 residues. Germline V CDR1 and CDR2: DFQATT, SNEGSKA (reference sequence). CDR3 coding DNA: TGCAGTGCTAATTCAGAATCAGGGAGGGGGTACAATGAGCAGTTCTTC. Translation: CSANSESGRGYNEQFF.

The sample holds a few counts of this clonotype. V is TRBV6-2 or TRBV6-3 and J is TRBJ1-2; tentative D call: TRBD1 (5 bases). CDR1 is MNHEY, CDR2 SVGEGT, per germline. V was trimmed by 8 bases and J by 5 bases, leaving 21 bases between them. CDR3 length: 15 amino acids. The CDR3 nucleotides are TGTGCCAGCTCCGGCGGGGGGGTCTTACGATATGGCTACACCTTC. This codes for CASSGGGVLRYGYTF.